This TCR beta chain appears in the sequencing data of a study of PD-L1 blockade in urothelial cancer. For the study at large: The number of prior chemotherapy regimens per patient was 0 to 3. The researchers analyzed blood 3 weeks (second dose) and 6 weeks after treatment start.

This clone occurred once. Clones were read by immunoSEQ multiplex PCR, and TCRdb kept only the in-frame ones, dropping some. The table has under 100,000 clones, 90% seen once. Described time point: pretreatment peripheral blood. Trimming removed 5 bases at V and 6 bases at J, with 20 bases between. The germline V gene encodes CDR1 WSHSY and CDR2 SAAADI. The CDR3 extends over 15 amino acids. The source of this sequence is a man in his sixties with urothelial cancer. The gene calls are TRBV10-2 and TRBJ2-7; a weak D match, TRBD2 (5 bases). Material: PBMCs, obtained around atezolizumab (anti-PD-L1) treatment. The CDR3 bases are TGCGCCAGCAGTCTGAGTGGCAGGAGGCAGGTCGAGCAGTACTTC. Protein sequence: CASSLSGRRQVEQYF.